The 16 T cell receptor beta chains given below trace back to one sample, sequenced in a study of neurological immune-mediated disorders (dated by TCRdb to about 2019). Library method: 5' RACE. Sequenced on an Illumina HiSeq 2500. TCRdb reprocessed the public reads (quality trimming at Q25 with fastp, clone calling with MiXCR) and kept in-frame beta chains. Rows with a matching CDR3 protein are joined into one entry that keeps the most common DNA and genes. The sample table lists 66,000 or so distinct CDR3 sequences, around 5.2% of them with a count of one. Of the sample, around 2.8% is held by the ten largest clones. The sample taken for sequencing was PBMCs. Receptor source: a woman in her 30s with multiple sclerosis.

This clonotype was observed at least ten times. The gene calls are TRBV7-2 and TRBJ1-5; D possibly corresponds to TRBD1 (6 bases). The germline gives CDR1 SGHTA, CDR2 FQGNSA. Trimming took off 3 bases at V and 5 bases at J, with 8 bases between the two ends. The CDR3 length is 13 residues. The CDR3 bases are TGTGCCAGCAGCTTTTCAGGGGATCAGCCCCAGCATTTT. Translation gives CASSFSGDQPQHF. The full variable domain, its missing parts supplied by reference TRBV7-2 and TRBJ1-5, is GAGVSQSPSNKVTEKGKDVELRCDPISGHTALYWYRQSLGQGLEFLIYFQGNSAPDKSGLPSDRFSAERTGGSVSTLTIQRTQQEDSAVYLCASSFSGDQPQHFGDGTRLSIL.

This clonotype was counted at least ten times. The chain carries TRBV20-1 and TRBJ2-2, with 8 bases that match TRBD1. Germline CDR1 and CDR2: DFQATT and SNEGSKA (reference sequence). The junction had 5 bases not matched to a gene; V was cut back by 5 bases and J by 3 bases. The CDR3 has 14 residues. CDR3 sequence: CSAGQGGDTGELFF. The DNA for the CDR3 is TGCAGTGCTGGACAGGGTGGGGACACCGGGGAGCTGTTTTTT.

The table lists this clonotype with many counts. J is TRBJ2-2 and V is TRBV5-1; TRBD1 or TRBD2 may be the D gene (5 bases each). Germline V lookup: CDR1 SGHRS, CDR2 YFSETQ. Between the trimmed V and J ends, which lost 0 bases and 7 bases, there was a span of 16 bases. CDR3 length: 16 residues. The CDR3 is CASSLAGTPGIGELFF. The CDR3 nucleotides are TGCGCCAGCAGCTTGGCCGGGACCCCCGGGATCGGGGAGCTGTTTTTT.

This clonotype was found many times. The chain is built from TRBV7-6 and TRBJ2-3; the match to TRBD2 covers 7 bases. CDR1 and CDR2 (germline): SGHVS, FNYEAQ. CDR3 length equals 15 residues. The V and J ends lost 6 bases and 1 base, in that order; junction bases with no gene match: 7. CDR3 region: CASRVGAGGTDTQYF. The DNA for the CDR3 is TGTGCCAGCAGAGTGGGTGCGGGGGGCACAGATACGCAGTATTTT.

The table lists this clonotype with many counts. The chain has TRBV12-3 or TRBV12-4 and TRBJ2-7, with 7 nucleotides matching TRBD1. The CDR3 loop spans 13 amino acids. V lost 3 bases and J lost 7; bases outside the gene matches: 6. The CDR3 DNA sequence: TGTGCCAGCAGTTTTTTGACAGGGATTGAGCAGTACTTC. This encodes CASSFLTGIEQYF.

This clonotype was seen repeatedly, ten times or more. The chain couples TRBV18 to TRBJ2-1; 7 nucleotides match TRBD2. CDR3 length: 13 amino acids. Trimming at V came to 9 bases and at J to 0 bases, leaving 2 bases not matched to a gene. Germline V gives CDR1 KGHSH, CDR2 LQKENI. CDR3 sequence: CASRTSSYNEQFF. The CDR3 DNA sequence: TGTGCCAGTCGGACTAGCTCCTACAATGAGCAGTTCTTC.

This clonotype was observed at least ten times. The chain is built from TRBV10-2 and TRBJ1-1, with D unclear. Germline loops: CDR1 WSHSY, CDR2 SAAADI. The CDR3 contains 15 residues. Trimming cost V 2 bases and J 1 base, with 11 bases left between them. Here the CDR3 DNA reads TGCGCCAGCAGTGAGCGGCGGGAACAGAACACTGAAGCTTTCTTT. Protein product: CASSERREQNTEAFF.

This clonotype came up a few times. The junction shows a germline mismatch at one end, possibly a read error. V gene TRBV20-1 combines with J gene TRBJ1-5; a weak D match, TRBD1 (6 bases). The CDR3 runs to 14 residues. Germline-derived CDR1 and CDR2 are DFQATT and SNEGSKA (reference sequence). The CDR3 region is CSARNRESNQPQNF. The CDR3 DNA follows: TGCAGTGCAAGGAACAGGGAAAGCAATCAGCCCCAGAATTTT.

There are many counts of this clonotype. The chain is built from TRBV20-1 and TRBJ2-2; 10 nucleotides line up with TRBD2. Germline CDR1 and CDR2: DFQATT and SNEGSKA (reference sequence). The CDR3 covers 20 residues. J gave up 11 bases and V 3 bases, and 27 bases lay outside the gene matches. CDR3 loop: CSARTHFPPVSGGQTGELFF. The DNA of the CDR3 is TGCAGTGCTAGGACACATTTCCCCCCTGTTAGCGGGGGGCAGACGGGAGAGCTGTTTTTT.

This clonotype was counted many times. The chain joins TRBV20-1 to TRBJ2-1; no clear D gene. Trimming removed 3 bases at V and 12 bases at J, with 9 bases between. CDR3 length: 10 residues. The germline V gene encodes CDR1 DFQATT and CDR2 SNEGSKA (reference sequence). The CDR3 loop is CSASGRLQFF. The CDR3, as DNA: TGCAGTGCTAGTGGGCGTCTGCAGTTCTTC.

This clonotype was seen repeatedly, ten times or more. The genes are TRBV29-1 and TRBJ2-2, with D unresolved. V shed 6 bases and J shed 2 bases, with 16 bases lying between them. Germline CDR1 and CDR2: SQVTM and ANQGSEA. This CDR3 spans 15 amino acids. The CDR3 sequence is CSVISGSSNTGELFF. The CDR3 nucleotides read TGCAGCGTCATATCCGGCTCGTCAAACACCGGGGAGCTGTTTTTT.

This clonotype was counted many times. The V and J genes are TRBV28 and TRBJ2-7; 7 nucleotides match TRBD2. This CDR3 spans 15 amino acids. V was clipped by 3 bases and J by 7 bases; unmatched bases: 12. Germline V gives CDR1 MDHEN, CDR2 SYDVKM. The CDR3 spells CASSFSGGPGGEQYF. CDR3 nucleotide sequence: TGTGCCAGCAGTTTCTCGGGGGGACCCGGTGGTGAGCAGTACTTC.

This clonotype was picked up a small number of times. A much bigger clone sits one base away, suggesting this may be a read error. The chain is built from TRBV12-5 and TRBJ2-1; D might be TRBD2 (5 bases). Deletions cut 0 bases from V and 8 bases from J, with 14 bases between. The CDR3 covers 15 residues. Germline V gives CDR1 LGHNT, CDR2 FRNRAP. The CDR3 sequence is CASGLVTRTGYEQFF. CDR3 nucleotides: TGTGCTAGTGGTTTGGTTACGCGAACGGGGTATGAGCAGTTCTTC.

This clonotype was seen many times. The rearrangement joins TRBV20-1 to TRBJ1-2, with TRBD1 as a possible D gene (6 bases). Trimming shortened V by 4 bases and J by 5 bases, and 23 bases separated the two germline ends. CDR1 and CDR2 from the germline V gene are DFQATT and SNEGSKA (reference sequence). The CDR3 covers 16 residues. CDR3 region: CSANRAQKGRGYGYTF. CDR3 in DNA: TGCAGTGCTAATAGGGCACAAAAGGGGAGGGGGTATGGCTACACCTTC.

Details on this clonotype: This may stem from a read error, because a much larger clone lies one nucleotide away. The chain employs TRBV27 and TRBJ1-1; D gene unclear. V was shortened by 9 bases and J by 1 base, with 6 bases between the two germline ends. Looked up from germline, CDR1 is MNHEY and CDR2 is SMNVEV (reference sequence). This CDR3 comprises 11 residues. The CDR3 DNA reads TGTGCCAGGGGAAAGAACACTGAAGCTTTCTTT. The encoded protein is CARGKNTEAFF.

A word on this clonotype: At one end, the junction sequence differs from germline, possibly due to a read error. This rearrangement joins TRBV4-1 to TRBJ1-6; D is perhaps TRBD1 (5 bases). Germline V gene lookup returns CDR1 MGHRA and CDR2 YSYEKL. This CDR3 is 15 amino acids long. The CDR3 protein is CASSQDPRASSPLNF. The CDR3 DNA sequence: TGCGCCAGCAGCCAAGATCCCAGGGCGAGTTCACCCCTCAACTTT.